This T cell receptor beta chain was obtained from a study of shared T cell receptors in the human thymus. Data came from immunoSEQ multiplex PCR; TCRdb stores just in-frame clones and leaves some out. The table lists more than 550,000 clones, more than 70% of them singletons. This sample also belongs to another study, concerning human thymus T cells. That paper notes: Thymus was obtained from resections taken during corrective heart surgery. Thymic and blood repertoires appeared to carry a bias in their V and J gene usage. As related research reported, thymic repertoires overlapped highly among unrelated individuals.

The sequenced sample consisted of thymocytes. The sequence derives from a boy under two years old with a congenital heart defect.

The DNA of the CDR3 is TGTGCCAGCAGTTTAACCTCCCGACAGGGAGATTTTGGGAATGAGCAGTTCTTC. Encoded protein: CASSLTSRQGDFGNEQFF. The genes are TRBV27 and TRBJ2-1; 7 bases agree with TRBD1. The CDR3 has 18 residues. V gave up 2 bases and J gave up 7 bases; unmatched junction bases: 17. The germline gives CDR1 MNHEY, CDR2 SMNVEV (reference sequence).